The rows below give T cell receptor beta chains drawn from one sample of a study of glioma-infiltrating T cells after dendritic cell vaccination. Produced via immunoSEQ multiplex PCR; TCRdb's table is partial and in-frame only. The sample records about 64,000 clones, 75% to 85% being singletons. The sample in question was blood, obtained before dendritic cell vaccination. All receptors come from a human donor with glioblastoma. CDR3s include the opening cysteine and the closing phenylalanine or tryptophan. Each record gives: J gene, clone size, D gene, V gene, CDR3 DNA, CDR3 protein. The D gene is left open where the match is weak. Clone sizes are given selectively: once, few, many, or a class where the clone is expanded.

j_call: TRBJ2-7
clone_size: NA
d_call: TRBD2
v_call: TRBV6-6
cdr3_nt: TGTGCCAGCAGTTACTCGACTAGCGCGTCCTACGAGCAGTACTTC
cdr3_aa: CASSYSTSASYEQYF

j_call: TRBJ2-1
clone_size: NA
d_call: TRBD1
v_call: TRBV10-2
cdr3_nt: TGCGCCAGCTCACGGACAGGATACAATGAGCAGTTCTTC
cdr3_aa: CASSRTGYNEQFF

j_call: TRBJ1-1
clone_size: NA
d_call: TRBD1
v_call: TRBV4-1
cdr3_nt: TGCGCCAGCAGCCAGGACAGGGTCTGGAACACTGAAGCTTTCTTT
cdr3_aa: CASSQDRVWNTEAFF

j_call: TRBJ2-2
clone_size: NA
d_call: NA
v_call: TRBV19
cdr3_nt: TGTGCCAGTAGTAGGGACGGGACACCAAACACCGGGGAGCTGTTTTTT
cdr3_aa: CASSRDGTPNTGELFF

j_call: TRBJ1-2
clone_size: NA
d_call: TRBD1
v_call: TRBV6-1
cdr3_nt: TGTGCCAGCAGGGAAACAGGGGGCGGCTATGGCTACACCTTC
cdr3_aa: CASRETGGGYGYTF

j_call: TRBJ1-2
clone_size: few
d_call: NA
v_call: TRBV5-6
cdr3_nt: TGTGCCAGCAGCTTAGGACACAGTGGCTACACCTTC
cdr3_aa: CASSLGHSGYTF

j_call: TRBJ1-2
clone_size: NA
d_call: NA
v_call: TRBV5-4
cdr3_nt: TGTGCCAGCAGCCGCGACAGGTCGTTCTATGGCTACACCTTC
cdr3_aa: CASSRDRSFYGYTF

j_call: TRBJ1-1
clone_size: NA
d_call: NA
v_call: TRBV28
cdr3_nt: TGTGCCAGCAGTTTAATAGGACAGATGAACACTGAAGCTTTCTTT
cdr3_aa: CASSLIGQMNTEAFF

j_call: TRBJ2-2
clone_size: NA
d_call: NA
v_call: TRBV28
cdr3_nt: TGTGCCAGCAGTTTACGAACAGCGGCGAACACCGGGGAGCTGTTTTTT
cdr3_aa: CASSLRTAANTGELFF

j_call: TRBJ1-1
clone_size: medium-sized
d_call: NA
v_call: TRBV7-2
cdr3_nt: TGTGCCAGCAGCTTGGAGGGTATACGGATTGAAGCTTTCTTT
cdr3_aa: CASSLEGIRIEAFF

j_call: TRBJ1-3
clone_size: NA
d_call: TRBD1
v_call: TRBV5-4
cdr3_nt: TGTGCCAGCAGCCGCACAGGGGTTGGCGGAAACACCATATATTTT
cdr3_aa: CASSRTGVGGNTIYF

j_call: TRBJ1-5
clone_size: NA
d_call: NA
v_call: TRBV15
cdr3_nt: TGTGCCACCAGCAGAGATCCGGGGATTGGCAATCAGCCCCAGCATTTT
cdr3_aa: CATSRDPGIGNQPQHF

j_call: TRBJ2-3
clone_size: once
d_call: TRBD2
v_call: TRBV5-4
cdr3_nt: TGTGCCAGCACCCCGTTTCCCCCAAGCGGGGCGAATACGCAGTATTTT
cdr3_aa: CASTPFPPSGANTQYF

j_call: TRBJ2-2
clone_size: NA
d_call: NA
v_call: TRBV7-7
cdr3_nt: TGTGCTAGCAGCTTACGCGGGACCGGGGAGCTGTTTTTT
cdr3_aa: CASSLRGTGELFF

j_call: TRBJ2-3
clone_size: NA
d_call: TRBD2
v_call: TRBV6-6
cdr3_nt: TGTGCCAGCAGTCCTGGACTAGTTACAGATACGCAGTATTTT
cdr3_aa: CASSPGLVTDTQYF

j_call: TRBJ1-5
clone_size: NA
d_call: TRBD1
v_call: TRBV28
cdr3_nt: TGTGCCACTTACCGACAGGGAGCACTGCCCCAGCATTTT
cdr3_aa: CATYRQGALPQHF

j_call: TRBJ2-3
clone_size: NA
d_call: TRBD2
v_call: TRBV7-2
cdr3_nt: TGTGCCAGCAGCTGGACCGCGGCGGGGGGCACAGATACGCAGTATTTT
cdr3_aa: CASSWTAAGGTDTQYF

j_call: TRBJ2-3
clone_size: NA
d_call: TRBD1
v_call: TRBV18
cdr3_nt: TGTGCCAGCTCACCTTCGAACAGGGGACCAGATACGCAGTATTTT
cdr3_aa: CASSPSNRGPDTQYF

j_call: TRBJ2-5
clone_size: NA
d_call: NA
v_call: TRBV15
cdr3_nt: TGTGCCACCAGCAAGGGGTTGGAGACCCAGTACTTC
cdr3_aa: CATSKGLETQYF

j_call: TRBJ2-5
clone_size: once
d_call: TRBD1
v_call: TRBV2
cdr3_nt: TGTGCCAGCAGTAAAAGAAGCCCAAGACAGGGGGCTTGGGAGACCCAGTACTTC
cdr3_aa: CASSKRSPRQGAWETQYF

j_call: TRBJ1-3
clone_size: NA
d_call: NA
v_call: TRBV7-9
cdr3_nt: TGTGCCACCGACCGTGGGCTCCGCTCTGGAAACACCATATATTTT
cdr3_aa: CATDRGLRSGNTIYF

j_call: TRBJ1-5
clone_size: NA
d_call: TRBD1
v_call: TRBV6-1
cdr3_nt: TGTGCCAGCAGTGAACTGTTGACAGGGGGTCAGCCCCAGCATTTT
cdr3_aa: CASSELLTGGQPQHF

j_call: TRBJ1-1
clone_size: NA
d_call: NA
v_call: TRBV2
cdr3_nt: TGTGCCACTCGAGGGGACAACGACAGGAACACTGAAGCTTTCTTT
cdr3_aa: CATRGDNDRNTEAFF

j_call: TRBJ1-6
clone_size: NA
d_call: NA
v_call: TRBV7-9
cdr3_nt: TGTGCCAGCAGCTTAGGGGCCTTAACCCTCCACTTT
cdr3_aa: CASSLGALTLHF